Each of the 15 T cell receptor beta chains below was sequenced from the same sample in a study of OX40 agonist ivuxolimab in advanced cancers. Sequencing was performed with immunoSEQ multiplex PCR; in TCRdb, only in-frame clones are kept and a portion is missing. In the table there are 50,000 to 65,000 clones, around 82% of which are singletons. This material consisted of CD4+ or CD8+ T cells sorted from blood, taken in a trial of the OX40 agonist ivuxolimab. These receptors were taken from an adult with an advanced solid tumor such as melanoma, head and neck, liver or kidney cancer.

The J gene is TRBJ2-7, the V gene TRBV11-3; 11 bases align to TRBD2. V was pared by 0 bases and J by 3 bases, with 4 bases of the junction left unmatched. CDR1 and CDR2 (germline): SGHNT, YENEEA. The CDR3 sequence is 16 residues long. CDR3 sequence (DNA): TGTGCCAGCAGCTTAGATCGTGGGACTAGCGGCTACGAGCAGTACTTC. The encoded protein is CASSLDRGTSGYEQYF.

This chain joins TRBV5-5 and TRBJ1-3; TRBD1 might be the D (6 bases). Germline V gene lookup returns CDR1 SGHKS and CDR2 YYEKEE (reference sequence). V was trimmed by 4 bases and J by 0 bases, leaving 11 bases between them. This CDR3 region has 15 residues. For the CDR3, the DNA is TGTGCCAGCAGCGACGACAGGTTCTCTGGAAACACCATATATTTT. As protein: CASSDDRFSGNTIYF.

This clone showed up just a few times. The rearrangement joins TRBV15 to TRBJ1-4, with TRBD1 identical over 10 bases. Germline CDR1 reads LNHNV; CDR2 reads YYDKDF (reference sequence). V was clipped by 4 bases and J by 6 bases; unmatched bases: 8. CDR3 length: 16 amino acids. The CDR3 region is CATSTDRGLEYEKLFF. CDR3 bases: TGTGCCACCAGCACAGACAGGGGGCTTGAATATGAAAAACTGTTTTTT.

This rearrangement joins TRBV6-4 to TRBJ1-1; weak D call: TRBD1 (6 bases). The V end lost 4 bases, the J end lost 1 base, and 10 bases lay between the germline ends. This CDR3 contains 14 residues. The germline V gene encodes CDR1 MRHNA and CDR2 SNTAGT. The CDR3 here is CASSVEGGNTEAFF. CDR3 DNA: TGTGCCAGCAGTGTTGAAGGGGGGAACACTGAAGCTTTCTTT.

The chain carries TRBV6-5 and TRBJ2-7; no clear D. Trimming pared 0 bases from V and 5 bases from J, leaving 14 bases between. Germline CDR1 reads MNHEY; CDR2 reads SVGAGI. This CDR3 is built from 15 residues. Written as DNA, the CDR3 is TGTGCCAGCAGTTACTCAATATCGTATGCCCACGAGCAGTACTTC. It encodes CASSYSISYAHEQYF.

The CDR3 sequence: CASSVIPLGPAGGWDEQFF. The CDR3 DNA reads TGTGCCAGCAGCGTAATCCCCCTTGGTCCAGCGGGAGGGTGGGATGAGCAGTTCTTC. The chain joins TRBV9 to TRBJ2-1; 10 bases map to TRBD2. Germline V gene data show CDR1 as SGDLS and CDR2 as YYNGEE. CDR3 size: 19 residues. The V gene end was trimmed by 1 base and the J gene end by 8 bases; junction bases not matched to a gene: 18.

About this clone itself: A junction end diverges from the germline sequence, so it may reflect a read error. The gene calls are TRBV7-3 and TRBJ2-3; 8 bases map to TRBD1. This CDR3 is 12 amino acids long. Germline V gene lookup returns CDR1 SGHTA and CDR2 FQGTGA. CDR3 loop: CASRGPTGASGF. The DNA of the CDR3 is TGTGCCAGCAGGGGCCCGACAGGGGCCAGTGGTTTC. The whole variable domain, remainder taken from reference TRBV7-3 and TRBJ2-3, is GAGVSQTPSNKVTEKGKYVELRCDPISGHTALYWYRQSLGQGPEFLIYFQGTGAADDSGLPNDRFFAVRPEGSVSTLKIQRTERGDSAVYLCASRGPTGASGFGPGTRLTVL.

The V call is TRBV6-6, the J call TRBJ1-1; TRBD1 is a possible D gene (6 bases). CDR1 is MNHNY and CDR2 is SVGAGI in the germline V gene (reference sequence). Between the trimmed V and J ends, which lost 3 bases and 5 bases, there was a span of 10 bases. This CDR3 spans 13 amino acids. The CDR3 bases are TGTGCCAGCAGTTATCAGGGGTCGACTGAAGCTTTCTTT. Its protein is CASSYQGSTEAFF.

This clone was picked up one time. The chain has TRBV10-3 and TRBJ2-7, with TRBD2 matching over 8 bases. The V gene's germline CDR1 is ENHRY and CDR2 SYGVKD. V trimming: 7 bases; J trimming: 2 bases; junction bases outside the gene matches: 10. This CDR3 contains 15 residues. The CDR3 loop reads CAITAGAGGPYEQYF. CDR3 nucleotides: TGTGCCATCACCGCGGGTGCGGGGGGACCCTACGAGCAGTACTTC.

The chain carries TRBV7-2 and TRBJ2-1; 7 nucleotides line up with TRBD2. CDR1 and CDR2 (germline): SGHTA, FQGNSA. V lost 5 bases and J lost 9; bases outside the gene matches: 13. This CDR3 is 15 amino acids long. CDR3 bases: TGTGCCAGCAGCGACCGGGGGGACCCGACCGGTGAGCAGTTCTTC. Residues: CASSDRGDPTGEQFF.

The chain carries TRBV18 and TRBJ1-2; no clear D. V shed 6 bases and J shed 8 bases, with 16 bases lying between them. CDR1 KGHSH and CDR2 LQKENI come from the germline V gene. CDR3 length: 13 residues. The CDR3 loop is CASSPDNGVGYTF. The CDR3 nucleotides read TGTGCCAGCTCGCCCGATAATGGGGTCGGCTACACCTTC.

This rearrangement joins TRBV5-6 to TRBJ1-1; 9 positions match TRBD1. The CDR3 length is 17 residues. Per germline, CDR1 SGHDT and CDR2 YYEEEE. The ends lost 4 bases at V and 0 bases at J; junction bases unmatched: 10. CDR3 nucleotides: TGTGCCAGCAGCCAGACAGGGACAGGGTGGGTGAACACTGAAGCTTTCTTT. Amino acid sequence: CASSQTGTGWVNTEAFF.

The J gene is TRBJ2-1, the V gene TRBV10-3; possibly TRBD1 or TRBD2 for D (5 bases each). CDR1 is ENHRY, CDR2 SYGVKD, per germline. Trimming removed 4 bases from V and 8 bases from J, with 15 bases in between. The CDR3 contains 14 residues. This chain's CDR3 is CAISGGSGVYEQFF. For the CDR3, the DNA is TGTGCCATCAGTGGGGGGTCTGGGGTGTATGAGCAGTTCTTC.

This clone was observed a single time. The gene calls are TRBV2 and TRBJ1-1; D not resolved. This CDR3 contains 13 residues. The V end was cut by 6 bases, the J end by 1 base, with 9 bases between. Germline V gene data show CDR1 as SNHLY and CDR2 as FYNNEI. The CDR3 sequence: CASRTEGNTEAFF. The CDR3, as DNA: TGTGCCAGCAGGACCGAGGGGAACACTGAAGCTTTCTTT.

This sequence joins TRBV27 and TRBJ2-7; 9 bases line up with TRBD2. The CDR3 spans 15 residues. The V segment lost 6 bases and the J segment 6 bases; nucleotides outside the gene matches: 12. Germline V gene lookup returns CDR1 MNHEY and CDR2 SMNVEV (reference sequence). The chain's CDR3 is CASRPGASGTVEQYF. The CDR3 DNA is TGTGCCAGCAGGCCCGGGGCTAGCGGGACGGTCGAGCAGTACTTC.